A selection of T cell receptor beta chains follows, all from one sample in a study of cytomegalovirus exposure and HLA in healthy donors. Measured with immunoSEQ multiplex PCR; TCRdb has only the in-frame clones, and not every one. The sample holds tens of thousands of clones. What was sequenced was PBMCs. The receptors derive from a woman aged 40 to 50 in good health and CMV-seronegative. Each CDR3 is given with its conserved first and last residue. Each record gives: D gene, V gene, J gene, CDR3 DNA, CDR3 protein. A D gene is named only where the DNA matches it firmly.

d_call: TRBD2
v_call: TRBV19
j_call: TRBJ2-2
cdr3_nt: TGTGCCAGTAGGAGCGGGGGGGCGCATACCGGGGAGCTGTTTTTT
cdr3_aa: CASRSGGAHTGELFF

d_call: TRBD1
v_call: TRBV6-5
j_call: TRBJ1-3
cdr3_nt: TGTGCCAGCAGACAGGGGAACGGAAACACCATATATTTT
cdr3_aa: CASRQGNGNTIYF

d_call: TRBD2
v_call: TRBV5-6
j_call: TRBJ2-7
cdr3_nt: TGTGCCAGCAGCCAAATCCTAGCGGGAGGGGTCCACGAGCAGTACTTC
cdr3_aa: CASSQILAGGVHEQYF

d_call: TRBD1
v_call: TRBV30
j_call: TRBJ1-4
cdr3_nt: TGTGCCTGGAGTGGTCAGACAGGGCTTGGTAATGAAAAACTGTTTTTT
cdr3_aa: CAWSGQTGLGNEKLFF

d_call: TRBD1
v_call: TRBV7-2
j_call: TRBJ2-7
cdr3_nt: TGTGCCAGCAGCTTAGGTGGGACAGTGGGCTACGAGCAGTACTTC
cdr3_aa: CASSLGGTVGYEQYF

d_call: NA
v_call: TRBV10-3
j_call: TRBJ1-1
cdr3_nt: TGTGCCATCAGTAGTGAGCAGGGGTCGGGCACTGAAGCTTTCTTT
cdr3_aa: CAISSEQGSGTEAFF

d_call: TRBD1
v_call: TRBV29-1
j_call: TRBJ2-3
cdr3_nt: TGCAGCGTTGAAGATTGGGGACAGGGTGAGGCTTCGGATACGCAGTATTTT
cdr3_aa: CSVEDWGQGEASDTQYF

d_call: NA
v_call: TRBV6-5
j_call: TRBJ2-5
cdr3_nt: TGTGCCAGCAGTTTACAGGGTTGGGGCCAAGAGACCCAGTACTTC
cdr3_aa: CASSLQGWGQETQYF

d_call: TRBD2
v_call: TRBV6-5
j_call: TRBJ2-5
cdr3_nt: TGTGCCAGCAGTTGGACTAGCGGGAACCCTGAGAGAGCCCAGTACTTC
cdr3_aa: CASSWTSGNPERAQYF

d_call: NA
v_call: TRBV10-3
j_call: TRBJ1-1
cdr3_nt: TGTGCCATCAGTGAGCCAAAGCTGAACACTGAAGCTTTCTTT
cdr3_aa: CAISEPKLNTEAFF

d_call: TRBD1
v_call: TRBV5-1
j_call: TRBJ1-5
cdr3_nt: TGCGCCAGCAGCGACAGCGGACAGGAAAATCAGCCCCAGCATTTT
cdr3_aa: CASSDSGQENQPQHF

d_call: NA
v_call: TRBV28
j_call: TRBJ1-3
cdr3_nt: TGTGCCAGCAGGACCGACAGCAACTCTGGAAACACCATATATTTT
cdr3_aa: CASRTDSNSGNTIYF

d_call: TRBD2
v_call: TRBV5-1
j_call: TRBJ2-1
cdr3_nt: TGCGCCAGCAGCCAAAGGACTAGCGGGGGGGCCTCCAATGAGCAGTTCTTC
cdr3_aa: CASSQRTSGGASNEQFF

d_call: NA
v_call: TRBV28
j_call: TRBJ1-3
cdr3_nt: TGTGCCAGCAGTTCCGGCGGGACAAACACCATATATTTT
cdr3_aa: CASSSGGTNTIYF

d_call: TRBD1
v_call: TRBV9
j_call: TRBJ2-3
cdr3_nt: TGTGCCAGCAGCCTGCAGGGGGCGATAGGCACAGATACGCAGTATTTT
cdr3_aa: CASSLQGAIGTDTQYF

d_call: TRBD1
v_call: TRBV18
j_call: TRBJ1-1
cdr3_nt: TGTGCCAGCTCATCGGGGACAGGACCTGATGAAGCTTTCTTT
cdr3_aa: CASSSGTGPDEAFF

d_call: NA
v_call: TRBV6-6
j_call: TRBJ2-7
cdr3_nt: TGTGCCAGCAGTTACTCCGACAGGACCTACGAGCAGTACTTC
cdr3_aa: CASSYSDRTYEQYF

d_call: TRBD2
v_call: TRBV27
j_call: TRBJ2-3
cdr3_nt: TGTGCCAGCAGTCACATAGCGGGAGAGGGCTCAGATACGCAGTATTTT
cdr3_aa: CASSHIAGEGSDTQYF

d_call: NA
v_call: TRBV2
j_call: TRBJ1-2
cdr3_nt: TGTGCCAGTATCCAGATTATTATTGGCTACACCTTC
cdr3_aa: CASIQIIIGYTF

d_call: NA
v_call: TRBV27
j_call: TRBJ2-7
cdr3_nt: TGTGCCAGCAGCCTGACTAGTTTTTCGTACGAGCAGTACTTC
cdr3_aa: CASSLTSFSYEQYF

d_call: TRBD1
v_call: TRBV27
j_call: TRBJ1-2
cdr3_nt: TGTGCCAGCAGAACCGGGACAGGGGTCTATGGCTACACCTTC
cdr3_aa: CASRTGTGVYGYTF